This T cell receptor (beta chain) is from a study of blood T cell repertoires in COVID-19. Only in-frame clones appear in the TCRdb table, and some are missing; sequencing was by immunoSEQ multiplex PCR. The sample records hundreds of thousands of clones, 65% to 85% being singletons. Trimming removed 0 bases from V and 3 bases from J, with 8 bases in between. Germline assignment: CDR1 SGHTA and CDR2 FQGNSA. This CDR3 comprises 15 residues. The chain uses TRBV7-2 and TRBJ1-4; TRBD1 is a possible D gene (5 bases). This TCR was recovered from a woman aged 60 to 75 who had recovered from COVID-19. The specimen sequenced was PBMCs or T cells enriched from blood (not recorded which). The CDR3 coding sequence is TGTGCCAGCAGCTTAGCGGCCAGGGCTAATGAAAAACTGTTTTTT. The encoded protein is CASSLAARANEKLFF.